The entry that follows covers one T cell receptor (beta chain) sequence. The germline V gene has CDR1 LNHDA and CDR2 SQIVND (reference sequence). This CDR3 comprises 12 residues. The V and J ends lost 9 bases and 19 bases, in that order; junction bases with no gene match: 14. Here immunoSEQ multiplex PCR was the method, and the copy in TCRdb shows in-frame clones only, minus some. Of 65,000 to 80,000 clones listed, under 95% are singletons. This entry is derived from a study of OX40 agonist ivuxolimab in advanced cancers. The clonotype comes from an adult with an advanced solid tumor such as melanoma, head and neck, liver or kidney cancer. The sequences come from CD4+ or CD8+ T cells sorted from blood, collected in a trial of the OX40 agonist ivuxolimab. This chain joins TRBV19 and TRBJ1-6, with 8 bases lining up with TRBD1. CDR3 nucleotides: TGTGCCAGCGGACAGGGCATCACCCCTCCACACTTT. Translating it yields CASGQGITPPHF. Using reference TRBV19 and TRBJ1-6 for the parts outside the CDR3, the full variable domain is DGGITQSPKYLFRKEGQNVTLSCEQNLNHDAMYWYRQDPGQGLRLIYYSQIVNDFQKGDIAEGYSVSREKKESFPLTVTSAQKNPTAFYLCASGQGITPPHFGNGTRLTVT.